This is a list of T cell receptor beta chains from one sample in a study of T-cell reconstitution after alpha-beta-depleted transplantation in children. TCRdb ran MiXCR on the PCR reads and lists one entry per CDR3 protein. Of about 610,000 distinct CDR3 sequences detected, 10% appear once; the ten largest clones hold roughly 3.9%. The sequenced sample was PBMCs from the stem cell graft donor, obtained from the stem cell graft. These receptors were obtained from a human donor who donated a stem cell graft to a child with acute myeloid leukemia. Each CDR3 is given with its conserved first and last residue. A D gene is named only where the DNA matches it firmly. Not every row has a clone size; where given, it reads once, few, many or a size class.

d_gene	abundance	v_gene	j_gene	CDR3aa	CDR3nt
-	few	TRBV25-1	TRBJ2-1	CASTWGSNEQFF	TGTGCCAGCACCTGGGGCAGCAATGAGCAGTTCTTC
TRBD2	few	TRBV7-2	TRBJ2-1	CASSFRLAGGTRNEQFF	TGTGCCAGCAGTTTCAGACTAGCGGGAGGAACGCGAAATGAGCAGTTCTTC
TRBD2	few	TRBV29-1	TRBJ2-7	CSVELAGRAYEQYF	TGCAGCGTTGAACTAGCGGGAAGAGCCTACGAGCAGTACTTC
-	few	TRBV6-5	TRBJ2-3	CASSSFLGDSSTDTQYF	TGTGCCAGCAGTTCCTTCCTGGGCGACAGTAGCACAGATACGCAGTATTTT
TRBD1	many	TRBV6-2/TRBV6-3	TRBJ2-1	CASQPGTGANEQFF	TGTGCCAGCCAACCCGGGACAGGGGCGAATGAGCAGTTCTTC
-	few	TRBV6-5	TRBJ2-4	CASSYGELAKNIQYF	TGTGCCAGCAGTTACGGGGAGCTAGCCAAAAACATTCAGTACTTC
TRBD1	few	TRBV13	TRBJ1-2	CASSPQGAYAYGYTF	TGTGCCAGCAGCCCCCAGGGGGCTTACGCCTATGGCTACACCTTC
-	few	TRBV5-1	TRBJ2-1	CASRGALSSYNEQFF	TGCGCCAGCAGGGGGGCGTTAAGCTCCTACAATGAGCAGTTCTTC
TRBD2	many	TRBV9	TRBJ2-3	CASSVQTSGGLTDTQYF	TGTGCCAGCAGCGTTCAGACTAGCGGGGGACTCACAGATACGCAGTATTTT
TRBD1	-	TRBV29-1	TRBJ2-3	CSVSGTGIDTQYF	TGCAGCGTGTCCGGGACAGGGATAGATACGCAGTATTTT
TRBD1	-	TRBV28	TRBJ1-2	CASSRDRVGYTF	TGTGCCAGCAGCCGGGACAGGGTTGGCTACACCTTC
TRBD2	-	TRBV25-1	TRBJ2-1	CASSEWASGSSYNEQFF	TGTGCCAGCAGTGAATGGGCTAGCGGGAGCTCTTACAATGAGCAGTTCTTC
TRBD2	many	TRBV15	TRBJ2-4	CATSHFGGREDIQYF	TGTGCCACCAGCCACTTCGGGGGGCGGGAGGACATTCAGTACTTC
-	-	TRBV6-2/TRBV6-3	TRBJ2-1	CASSTPDSSSYNEQFF	TGTGCCAGCAGTACCCCGGACAGCAGCTCCTACAATGAGCAGTTCTTC
-	-	TRBV12-3/TRBV12-4	TRBJ1-2	CASSREARGGYTF	TGTGCCAGCAGTCGAGAGGCAAGGGGTGGCTACACCTTC
TRBD1	few	TRBV5-1	TRBJ1-1	CASSLQTGENTEAFF	TGCGCCAGCAGCCTCCAGACAGGGGAGAACACTGAAGCTTTCTTT
TRBD1	few	TRBV11-2	TRBJ2-1	CASSSRDRARGVHNEQFF	TGTGCCAGCAGCTCCCGGGACAGGGCCCGTGGGGTGCACAATGAGCAGTTCTTC
-	many	TRBV7-2	TRBJ2-1	CASSLGGRFRFYNEQFF	TGTGCCAGCAGCTTAGGGGGGAGGTTTCGATTCTACAATGAGCAGTTCTTC
TRBD1	few	TRBV20-1	TRBJ2-2	CSARASGTGLTGELFF	TGCAGTGCTAGAGCCTCCGGGACAGGGCTCACCGGGGAGCTGTTTTTT
TRBD2	-	TRBV18	TRBJ2-1	CASSPGLAGYYNEQFF	TGTGCCAGCTCACCCGGACTAGCGGGTTATTACAATGAGCAGTTCTTC
TRBD2	few	TRBV6-2/TRBV6-3	TRBJ2-2	CASSPFLAGRATGELFF	TGTGCCAGCTCCCCCTTTCTAGCGGGAAGAGCCACCGGGGAGCTGTTTTTT
-	-	TRBV30	TRBJ2-5	CAWRSGETQYF	TGTGCCTGGAGATCCGGGGAGACCCAGTACTTC
-	-	TRBV20-1	TRBJ1-2	CSARRAGARGGYTF	TGCAGTGCTAGACGGGCTGGGGCCAGAGGTGGCTACACCTTC